What follows are 9 T cell receptor beta chains derived from one specimen sequenced in a study of blood T cell repertoires in COVID-19. TCRdb keeps only in-frame clones here, not all; method: immunoSEQ multiplex PCR. Among about 180,000 clones, roughly 78% were seen once, and the ten largest hold around 6.3%. Sequenced material: peripheral blood. All receptors come from a man in his 70s with active or convalescent COVID-19.

The chain recombines TRBV5-1 with TRBJ1-3; no definite D call. This CDR3 region has 15 residues. Trimming removed 3 bases from V and 0 bases from J, with 10 bases in between. Germline assignment: CDR1 SGHRS and CDR2 YFSETQ. In nucleotides, the CDR3 is TGCGCCAGCAGCTCATCGGAGGTCTCTGGAAACACCATATATTTT. Translating gives CASSSSEVSGNTIYF.

The chain is built from TRBV30 and TRBJ1-5; 7 nucleotides agree with TRBD1. V shed 3 bases, J shed 4 bases, and the junction held 6 bases outside the gene matches. Germline V gives CDR1 GTSNPN, CDR2 SVGIG (reference sequence). CDR3 length equals 14 residues. CDR3: CAWSRDSDNQPQHF. CDR3 DNA: TGTGCCTGGAGCCGGGACAGCGATAATCAGCCCCAGCATTTT.

The rearrangement links TRBV5-6 to TRBJ1-3, with a possible D match to TRBD1 (5 bases). The CDR3 length is 16 residues. Germline V lookup: CDR1 SGHDT, CDR2 YYEEEE. Trimming removed 0 bases from V and 1 base from J, with 11 bases in between. CDR3 coding DNA: TGTGCCAGCAGCTTGGGAATTACAGGTTCTGGAAACACCATATATTTT. Residues: CASSLGITGSGNTIYF.

The gene calls are TRBV11-1 and TRBJ2-7; unclear D gene. This CDR3 spans 11 amino acids. Deletions cut 3 bases from V and 5 bases from J, with 5 bases between. Germline V lookup: CDR1 SGHAT, CDR2 FQDESV (reference sequence). DNA for the CDR3: TGTGCCAGCAGCTTCCTCCACGAGCAGTACTTC. Translating gives CASSFLHEQYF.

The chain is built from TRBV5-1 and TRBJ1-4; the D is unclear. This CDR3 contains 15 residues. V was shortened by 4 bases and J by 3 bases, with 13 bases between the two germline ends. The germline V gene has CDR1 SGHRS and CDR2 YFSETQ. This CDR3 is CASSPARGPNEKLFF. CDR3 nucleotide sequence: TGCGCCAGCAGCCCGGCAAGAGGCCCTAATGAAAAACTGTTTTTT. Full variable domain (outside the CDR3, taken from reference TRBV5-1 and TRBJ1-4): KAGVTQTPRYLIKTRGQQVTLSCSPISGHRSVSWYQQTPGQGLQFLFEYFSETQRNKGNFPGRFSGRQFSNSRSEMNVSTLELGDSALYLCASSPARGPNEKLFFGSGTQLSVL.

The chain has TRBV18 and TRBJ2-7; perhaps TRBD1 as D (5 bases). The CDR3 has 15 residues. Germline CDR1 reads KGHSH; CDR2 reads LQKENI. Deletions cut 0 bases from V and 3 bases from J, with 12 bases between. The CDR3 coding sequence is TGTGCCAGCTCACCACCGGGGCAGGGCCTCTACGAGCAGTACTTC. It specifies CASSPPGQGLYEQYF.

The chain joins TRBV27 to TRBJ1-1; 8 nucleotides align to TRBD1. V lost 5 bases, J lost 8 bases, and 10 bases stayed unmatched. The CDR3 is made up of 14 amino acids. CDR1 and CDR2 (germline): MNHEY, SMNVEV (reference sequence). The CDR3 DNA reads as TGTGCCAGCAGTGCCTGGGACAGGCCGCTCGAAGCTTTCTTT. This sequence encodes CASSAWDRPLEAFF.

V is TRBV2 and J is TRBJ1-1; TRBD1 agrees at 7 bases. Germline CDR1 is SNHLY and CDR2 is FYNNEI. The CDR3 is 14 residues long. J was trimmed by 4 bases and V by 8 bases; bases with no gene match: 10. The CDR3 nucleotides are TGTGCCAGCTTAGAGACACAGGGGCGCACTGAAGCTTTCTTT. It codes for CASLETQGRTEAFF.

The rearrangement joins TRBV5-1 to TRBJ1-1; D unclear. This CDR3 is built from 15 residues. Germline V gives CDR1 SGHRS, CDR2 YFSETQ. The germline V and J ends were trimmed by 2 bases and 12 bases, with 23 bases remaining between them. The CDR3 is CASSLRVRDYTESFF. CDR3 nucleotides: TGCGCCAGCAGCTTACGGGTGCGAGATTACACCGAATCTTTCTTT.